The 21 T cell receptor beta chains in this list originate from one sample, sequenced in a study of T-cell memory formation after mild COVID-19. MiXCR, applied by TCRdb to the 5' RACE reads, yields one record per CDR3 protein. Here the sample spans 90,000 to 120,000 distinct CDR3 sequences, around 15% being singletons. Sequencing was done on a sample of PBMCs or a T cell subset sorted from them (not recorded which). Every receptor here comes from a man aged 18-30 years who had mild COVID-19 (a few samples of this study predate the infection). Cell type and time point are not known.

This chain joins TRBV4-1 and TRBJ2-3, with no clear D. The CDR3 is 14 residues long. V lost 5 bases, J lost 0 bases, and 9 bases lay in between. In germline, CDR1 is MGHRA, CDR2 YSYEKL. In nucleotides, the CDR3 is TGCGCCAGCAGCAGGAACCCTAGCACAGATACGCAGTATTTT. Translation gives CASSRNPSTDTQYF.

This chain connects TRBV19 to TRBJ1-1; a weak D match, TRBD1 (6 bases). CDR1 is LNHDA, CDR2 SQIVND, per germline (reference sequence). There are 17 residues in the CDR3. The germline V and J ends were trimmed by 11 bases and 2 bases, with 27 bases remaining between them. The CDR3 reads CASQGWTDPDPNTEAFF. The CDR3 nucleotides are TGTGCCTCCCAGGGGTGGACAGATCCTGACCCAAACACTGAAGCTTTCTTT.

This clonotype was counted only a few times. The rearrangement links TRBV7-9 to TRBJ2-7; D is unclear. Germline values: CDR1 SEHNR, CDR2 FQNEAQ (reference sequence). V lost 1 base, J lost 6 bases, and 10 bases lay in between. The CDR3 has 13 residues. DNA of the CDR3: TGTGCCAGCAGCTTAGGAGTACACCCCGAGCAGTACTTC. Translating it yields CASSLGVHPEQYF.

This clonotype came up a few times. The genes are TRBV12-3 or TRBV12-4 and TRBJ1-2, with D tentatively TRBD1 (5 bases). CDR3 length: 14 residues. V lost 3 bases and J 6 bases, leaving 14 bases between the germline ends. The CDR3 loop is CASSLGRVNDGYTF. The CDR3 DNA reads TGTGCCAGCAGTTTGGGCAGGGTAAACGATGGCTACACCTTC.

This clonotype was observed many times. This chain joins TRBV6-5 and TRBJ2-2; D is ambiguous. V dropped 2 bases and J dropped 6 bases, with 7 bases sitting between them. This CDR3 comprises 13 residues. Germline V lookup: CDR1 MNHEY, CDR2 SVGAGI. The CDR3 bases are TGTGCCAGCAGTTACGTGGGTCCCGGGGAGCTGTTTTTT. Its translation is CASSYVGPGELFF.

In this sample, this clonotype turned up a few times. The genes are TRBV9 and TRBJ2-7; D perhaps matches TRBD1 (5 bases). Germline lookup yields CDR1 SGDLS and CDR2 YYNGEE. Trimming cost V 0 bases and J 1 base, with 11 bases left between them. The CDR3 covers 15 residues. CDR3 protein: CASSVDETVSYEQYF. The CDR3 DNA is TGTGCCAGCAGCGTAGATGAGACAGTATCCTACGAGCAGTACTTC.

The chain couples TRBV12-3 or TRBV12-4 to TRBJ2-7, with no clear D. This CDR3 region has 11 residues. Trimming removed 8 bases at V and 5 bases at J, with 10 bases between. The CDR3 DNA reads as TGTGCCAGCGGGCTCCTACACGAGCAGTACTTC. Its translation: CASGLLHEQYF.

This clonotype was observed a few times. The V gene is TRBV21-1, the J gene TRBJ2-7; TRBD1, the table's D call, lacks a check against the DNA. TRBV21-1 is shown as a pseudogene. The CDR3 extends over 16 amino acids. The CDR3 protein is CASSMALGTGTYEQYF. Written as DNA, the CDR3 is TGTGCCAGCAGCATGGCTCTGGGGACGGGGACCTACGAGCAGTACTTC.

The CDR3 nucleotides read TGTGCCAGCCGGACAGGCTTCAATGAGCAGTTCTTC. It specifies CASRTGFNEQFF. This chain uses TRBV27 with TRBJ2-1; TRBD1 agrees at 7 bases. CDR1 and CDR2 (germline): MNHEY, SMNVEV (reference sequence). The CDR3 is 12 residues long. V lost 8 bases and J lost 6; bases outside the gene matches: 4.

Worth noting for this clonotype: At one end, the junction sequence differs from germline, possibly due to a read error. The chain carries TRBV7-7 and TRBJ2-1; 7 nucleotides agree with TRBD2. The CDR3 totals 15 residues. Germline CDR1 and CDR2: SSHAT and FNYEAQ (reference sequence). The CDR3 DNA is TGTGCTAGCAGCTCAGGGAGGGACTTATACAATGAGCAGTTCTTC. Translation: CASSSGRDLYNEQFF.

The CDR3 spells CASSPSDETQYF. The CDR3 DNA sequence: TGTGCCAGCTCACCTAGCGATGAGACCCAGTACTTC. V and J are TRBV18 and TRBJ2-5; maybe TRBD2 (5 bases). The V end lost 3 bases, the J end lost 5 bases, and 7 bases lay between the germline ends. The CDR3 has 12 residues. Germline V gene sequence: CDR1 KGHSH, CDR2 LQKENI.

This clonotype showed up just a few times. CDR3 sequence (DNA): TGTGCCAGCAGCACCCCCGGCGGGCGTGGGGCCAACGTCCTGACTTTC. It translates to CASSTPGGRGANVLTF. The chain employs TRBV7-9 and TRBJ2-6; D is possibly TRBD2 (5 bases). The CDR3 covers 16 residues. Germline CDR1 SEHNR, CDR2 FQNEAQ (reference sequence). Trimming took off 5 bases at V and 3 bases at J, with 14 bases between the two ends.

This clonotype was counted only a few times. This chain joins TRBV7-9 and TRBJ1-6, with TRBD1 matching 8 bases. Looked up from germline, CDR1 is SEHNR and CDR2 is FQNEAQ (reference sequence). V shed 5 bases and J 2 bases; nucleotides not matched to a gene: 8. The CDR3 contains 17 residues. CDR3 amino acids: CASSPLRTGPYNSPLHF. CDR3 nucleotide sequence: TGTGCCAGCAGCCCCCTTCGGACAGGGCCCTATAATTCACCCCTCCACTTT.

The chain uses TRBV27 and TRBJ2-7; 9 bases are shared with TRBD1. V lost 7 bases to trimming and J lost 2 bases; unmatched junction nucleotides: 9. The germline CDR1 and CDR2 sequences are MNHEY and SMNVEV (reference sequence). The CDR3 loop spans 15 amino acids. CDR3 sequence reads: CASKTSQGATYEQYF. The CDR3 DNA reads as TGTGCCAGCAAAACCTCACAGGGGGCTACCTACGAGCAGTACTTC.

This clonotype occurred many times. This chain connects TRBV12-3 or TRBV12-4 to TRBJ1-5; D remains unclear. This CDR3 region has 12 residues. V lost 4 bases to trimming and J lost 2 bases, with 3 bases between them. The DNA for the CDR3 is TGTGCCAGCAGTTATGGCAATCAGCCCCAGCATTTT. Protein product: CASSYGNQPQHF.

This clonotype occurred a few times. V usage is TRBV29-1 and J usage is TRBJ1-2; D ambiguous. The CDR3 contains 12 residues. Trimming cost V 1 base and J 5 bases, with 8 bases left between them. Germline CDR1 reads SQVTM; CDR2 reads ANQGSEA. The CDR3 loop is CSVEVGAYGYTF. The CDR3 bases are TGCAGCGTTGAAGTGGGAGCTTATGGCTACACCTTC.

The CDR3 here is CASSLSYRGDTQYF. The CDR3 bases are TGTGCCAGCAGTTTATCCTACAGGGGGGATACGCAGTATTTT. The rearrangement joins TRBV28 to TRBJ2-3, with 8 bases identical to TRBD1. Germline CDR1 and CDR2: MDHEN and SYDVKM. This CDR3 has 14 residues. J gave up 6 bases and V 1 base, and 3 bases lay outside the gene matches.

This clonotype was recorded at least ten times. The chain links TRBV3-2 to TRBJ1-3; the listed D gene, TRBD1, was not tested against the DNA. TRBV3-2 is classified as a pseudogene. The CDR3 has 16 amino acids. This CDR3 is CASSQEGRGAENTIYF. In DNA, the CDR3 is TGTGCCAGCAGCCAAGAGGGTAGGGGCGCCGAAAACACCATATATTTT.

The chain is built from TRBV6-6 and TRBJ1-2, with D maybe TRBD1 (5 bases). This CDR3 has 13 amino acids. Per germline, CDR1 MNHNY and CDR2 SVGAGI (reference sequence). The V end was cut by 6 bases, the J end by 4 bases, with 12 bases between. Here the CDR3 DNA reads TGTGCCAGCAGCTTCGGGACTACCTATGGCTACACCTTC. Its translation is CASSFGTTYGYTF.

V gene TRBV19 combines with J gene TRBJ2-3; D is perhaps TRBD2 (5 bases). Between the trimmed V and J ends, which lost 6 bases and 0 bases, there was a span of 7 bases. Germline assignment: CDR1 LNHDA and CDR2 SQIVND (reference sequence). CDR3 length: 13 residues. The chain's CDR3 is CASRGESTDTQYF. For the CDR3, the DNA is TGTGCCAGTAGGGGAGAAAGCACAGATACGCAGTATTTT.

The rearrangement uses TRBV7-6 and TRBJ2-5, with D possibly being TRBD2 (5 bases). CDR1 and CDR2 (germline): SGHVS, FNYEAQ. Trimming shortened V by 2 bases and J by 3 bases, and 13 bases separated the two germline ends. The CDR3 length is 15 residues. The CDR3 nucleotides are TGTGCCAGCAGCTTAACGGTAGCCGGGAAAGAGACCCAGTACTTC. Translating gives CASSLTVAGKETQYF.